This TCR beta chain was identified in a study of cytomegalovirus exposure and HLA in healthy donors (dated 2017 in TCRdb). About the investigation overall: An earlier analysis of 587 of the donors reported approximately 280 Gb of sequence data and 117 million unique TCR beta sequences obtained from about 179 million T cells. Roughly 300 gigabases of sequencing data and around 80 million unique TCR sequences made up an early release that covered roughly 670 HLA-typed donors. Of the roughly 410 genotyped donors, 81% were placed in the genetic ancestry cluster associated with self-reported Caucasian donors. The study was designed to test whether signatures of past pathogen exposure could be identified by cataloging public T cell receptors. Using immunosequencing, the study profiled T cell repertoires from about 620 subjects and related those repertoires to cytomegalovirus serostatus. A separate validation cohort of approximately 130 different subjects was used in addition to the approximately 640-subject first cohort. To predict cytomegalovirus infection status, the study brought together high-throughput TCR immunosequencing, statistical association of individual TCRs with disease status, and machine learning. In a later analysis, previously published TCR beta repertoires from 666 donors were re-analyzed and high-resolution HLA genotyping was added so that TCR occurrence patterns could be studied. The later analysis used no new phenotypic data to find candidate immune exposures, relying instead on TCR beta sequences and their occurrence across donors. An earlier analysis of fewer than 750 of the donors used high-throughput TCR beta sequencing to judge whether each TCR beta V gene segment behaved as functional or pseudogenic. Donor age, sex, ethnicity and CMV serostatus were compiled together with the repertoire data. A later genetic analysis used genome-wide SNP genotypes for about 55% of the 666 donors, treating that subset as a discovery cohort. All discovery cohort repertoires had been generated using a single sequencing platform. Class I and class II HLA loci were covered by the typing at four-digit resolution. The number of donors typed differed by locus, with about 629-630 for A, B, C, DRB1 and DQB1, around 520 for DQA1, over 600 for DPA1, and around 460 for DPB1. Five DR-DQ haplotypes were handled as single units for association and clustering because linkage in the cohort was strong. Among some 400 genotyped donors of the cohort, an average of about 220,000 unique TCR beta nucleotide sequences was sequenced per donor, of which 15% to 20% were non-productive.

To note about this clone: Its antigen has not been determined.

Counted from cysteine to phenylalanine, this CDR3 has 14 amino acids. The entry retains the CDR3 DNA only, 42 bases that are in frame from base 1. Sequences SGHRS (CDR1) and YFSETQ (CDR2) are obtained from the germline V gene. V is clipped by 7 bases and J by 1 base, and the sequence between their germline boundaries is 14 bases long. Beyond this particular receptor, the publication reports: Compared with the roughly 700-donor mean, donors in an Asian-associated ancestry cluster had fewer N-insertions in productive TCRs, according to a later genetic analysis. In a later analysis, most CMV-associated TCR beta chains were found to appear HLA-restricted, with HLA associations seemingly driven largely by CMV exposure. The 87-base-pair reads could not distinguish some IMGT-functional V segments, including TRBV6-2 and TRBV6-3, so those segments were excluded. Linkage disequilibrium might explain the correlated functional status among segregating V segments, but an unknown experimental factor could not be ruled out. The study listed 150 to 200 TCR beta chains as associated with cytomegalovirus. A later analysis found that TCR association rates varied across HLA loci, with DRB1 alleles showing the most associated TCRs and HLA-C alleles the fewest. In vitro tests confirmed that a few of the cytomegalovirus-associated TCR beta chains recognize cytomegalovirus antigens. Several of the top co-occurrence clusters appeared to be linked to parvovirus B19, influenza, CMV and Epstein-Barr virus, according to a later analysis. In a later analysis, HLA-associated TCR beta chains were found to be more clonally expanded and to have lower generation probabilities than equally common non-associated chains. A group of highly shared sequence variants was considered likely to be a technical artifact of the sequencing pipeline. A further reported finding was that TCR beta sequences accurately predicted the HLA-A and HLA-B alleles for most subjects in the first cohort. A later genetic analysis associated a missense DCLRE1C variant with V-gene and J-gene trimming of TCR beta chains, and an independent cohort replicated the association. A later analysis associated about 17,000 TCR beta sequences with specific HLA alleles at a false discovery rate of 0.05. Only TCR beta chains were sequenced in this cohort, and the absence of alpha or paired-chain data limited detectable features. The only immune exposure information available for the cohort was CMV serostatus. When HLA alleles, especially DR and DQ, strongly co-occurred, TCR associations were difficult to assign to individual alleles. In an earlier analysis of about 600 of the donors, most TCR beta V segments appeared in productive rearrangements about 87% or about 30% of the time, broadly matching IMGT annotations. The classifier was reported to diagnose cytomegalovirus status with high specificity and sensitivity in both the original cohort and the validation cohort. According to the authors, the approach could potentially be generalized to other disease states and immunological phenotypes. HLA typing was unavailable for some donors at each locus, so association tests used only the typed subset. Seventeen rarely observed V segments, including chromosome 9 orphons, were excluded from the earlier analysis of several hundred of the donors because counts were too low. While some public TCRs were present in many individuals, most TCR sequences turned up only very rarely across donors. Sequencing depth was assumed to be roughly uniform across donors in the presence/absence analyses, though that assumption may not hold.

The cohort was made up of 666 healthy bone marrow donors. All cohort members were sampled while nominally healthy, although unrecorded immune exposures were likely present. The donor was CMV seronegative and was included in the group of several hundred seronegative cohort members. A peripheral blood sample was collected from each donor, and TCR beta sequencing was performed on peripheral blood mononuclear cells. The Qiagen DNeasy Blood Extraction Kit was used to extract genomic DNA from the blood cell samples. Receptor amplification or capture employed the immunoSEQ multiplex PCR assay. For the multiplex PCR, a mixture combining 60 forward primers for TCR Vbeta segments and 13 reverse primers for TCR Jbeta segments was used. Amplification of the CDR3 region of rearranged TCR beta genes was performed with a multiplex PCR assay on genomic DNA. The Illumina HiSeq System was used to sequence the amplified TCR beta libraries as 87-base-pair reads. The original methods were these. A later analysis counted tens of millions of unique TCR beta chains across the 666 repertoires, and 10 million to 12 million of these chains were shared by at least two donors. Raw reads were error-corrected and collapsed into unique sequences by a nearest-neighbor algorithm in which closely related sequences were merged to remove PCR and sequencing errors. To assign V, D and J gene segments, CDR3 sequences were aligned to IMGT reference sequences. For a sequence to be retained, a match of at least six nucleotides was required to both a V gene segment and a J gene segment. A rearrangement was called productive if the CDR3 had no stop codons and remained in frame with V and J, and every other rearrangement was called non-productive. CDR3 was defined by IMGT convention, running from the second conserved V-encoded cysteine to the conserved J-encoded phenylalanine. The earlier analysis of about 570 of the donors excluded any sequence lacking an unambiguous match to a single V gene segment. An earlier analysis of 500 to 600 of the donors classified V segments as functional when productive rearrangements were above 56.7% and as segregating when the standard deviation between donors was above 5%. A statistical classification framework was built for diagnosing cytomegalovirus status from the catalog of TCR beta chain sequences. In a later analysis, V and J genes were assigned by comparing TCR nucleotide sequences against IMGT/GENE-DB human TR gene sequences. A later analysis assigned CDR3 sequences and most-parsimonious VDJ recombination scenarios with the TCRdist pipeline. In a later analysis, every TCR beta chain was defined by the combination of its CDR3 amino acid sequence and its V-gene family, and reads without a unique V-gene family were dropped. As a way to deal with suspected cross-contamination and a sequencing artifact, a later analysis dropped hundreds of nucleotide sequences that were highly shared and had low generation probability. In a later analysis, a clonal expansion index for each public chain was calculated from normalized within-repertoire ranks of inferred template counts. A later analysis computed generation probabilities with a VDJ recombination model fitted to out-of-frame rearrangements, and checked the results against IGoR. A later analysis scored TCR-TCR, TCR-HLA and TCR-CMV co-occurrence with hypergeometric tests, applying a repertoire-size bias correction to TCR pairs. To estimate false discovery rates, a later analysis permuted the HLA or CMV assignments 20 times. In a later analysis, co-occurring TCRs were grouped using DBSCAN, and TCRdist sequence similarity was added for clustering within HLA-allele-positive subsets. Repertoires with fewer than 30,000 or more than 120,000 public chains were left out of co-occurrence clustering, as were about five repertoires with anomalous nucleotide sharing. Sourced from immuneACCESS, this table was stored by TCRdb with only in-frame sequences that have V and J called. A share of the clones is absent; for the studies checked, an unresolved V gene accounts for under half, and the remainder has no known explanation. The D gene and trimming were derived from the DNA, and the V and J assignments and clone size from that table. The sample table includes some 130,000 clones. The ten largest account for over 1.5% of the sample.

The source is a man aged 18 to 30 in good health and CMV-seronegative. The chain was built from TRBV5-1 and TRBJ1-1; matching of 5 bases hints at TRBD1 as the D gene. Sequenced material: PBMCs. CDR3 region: CASSDISGNTEAFF. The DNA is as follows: TGCGCCAGCTCGGACATCTCAGGGAACACTGAAGCTTTCTTT.